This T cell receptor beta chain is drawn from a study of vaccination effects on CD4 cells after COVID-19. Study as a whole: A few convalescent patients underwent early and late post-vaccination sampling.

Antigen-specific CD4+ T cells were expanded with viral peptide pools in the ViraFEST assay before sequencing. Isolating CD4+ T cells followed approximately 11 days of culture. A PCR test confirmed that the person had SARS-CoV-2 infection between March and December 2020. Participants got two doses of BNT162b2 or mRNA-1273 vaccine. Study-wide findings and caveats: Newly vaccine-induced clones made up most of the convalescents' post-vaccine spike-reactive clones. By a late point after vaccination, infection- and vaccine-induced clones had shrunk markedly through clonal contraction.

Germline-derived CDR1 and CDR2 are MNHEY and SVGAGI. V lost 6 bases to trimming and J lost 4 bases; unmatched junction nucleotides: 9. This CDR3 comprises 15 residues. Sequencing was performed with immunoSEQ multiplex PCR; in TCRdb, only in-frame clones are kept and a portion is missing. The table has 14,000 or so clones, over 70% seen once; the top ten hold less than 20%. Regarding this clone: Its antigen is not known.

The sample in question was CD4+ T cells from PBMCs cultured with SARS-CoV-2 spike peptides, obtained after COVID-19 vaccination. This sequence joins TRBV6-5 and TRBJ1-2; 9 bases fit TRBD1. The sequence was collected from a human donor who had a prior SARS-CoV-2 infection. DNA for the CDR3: TGTGCCAGCAGACGTCCGGGACAGGGAGTCTATGGCTACACCTTC. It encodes CASRRPGQGVYGYTF.